This entry features one T cell receptor (beta chain) sequence. The record originates from a study of blood T cell repertoires in COVID-19. Assay used: immunoSEQ multiplex PCR; TCRdb lists only in-frame clones, some missing. Of about 250,000 clones listed, almost 90% are singletons. Sequenced input: peripheral blood. The clonotype originates from a woman aged 55-70 years with COVID-19, enrolled during active disease.

The CDR3, as DNA: TGTGCAGTGGATGCAGGGGCCCATCAGCCCCAGCATTTT. Protein product: CAVDAGAHQPQHF. The chain combines TRBV30 with TRBJ1-5; possible D gene TRBD1, 6 bases. CDR1 and CDR2 (germline): GTSNPN, SVGIG (reference sequence). This CDR3 region has 13 residues. Full variable domain (missing parts from reference TRBV30 and TRBJ1-5): SQTIHQWPATLVQPVGSPLSLECTVEGTSNPNLYWYRQAAGRGLQLLFYSVGIGQISSEVPQNLSASRPQDRQFILSSKKLLLSDSGFYLCAVDAGAHQPQHFGDGTRLSIL.